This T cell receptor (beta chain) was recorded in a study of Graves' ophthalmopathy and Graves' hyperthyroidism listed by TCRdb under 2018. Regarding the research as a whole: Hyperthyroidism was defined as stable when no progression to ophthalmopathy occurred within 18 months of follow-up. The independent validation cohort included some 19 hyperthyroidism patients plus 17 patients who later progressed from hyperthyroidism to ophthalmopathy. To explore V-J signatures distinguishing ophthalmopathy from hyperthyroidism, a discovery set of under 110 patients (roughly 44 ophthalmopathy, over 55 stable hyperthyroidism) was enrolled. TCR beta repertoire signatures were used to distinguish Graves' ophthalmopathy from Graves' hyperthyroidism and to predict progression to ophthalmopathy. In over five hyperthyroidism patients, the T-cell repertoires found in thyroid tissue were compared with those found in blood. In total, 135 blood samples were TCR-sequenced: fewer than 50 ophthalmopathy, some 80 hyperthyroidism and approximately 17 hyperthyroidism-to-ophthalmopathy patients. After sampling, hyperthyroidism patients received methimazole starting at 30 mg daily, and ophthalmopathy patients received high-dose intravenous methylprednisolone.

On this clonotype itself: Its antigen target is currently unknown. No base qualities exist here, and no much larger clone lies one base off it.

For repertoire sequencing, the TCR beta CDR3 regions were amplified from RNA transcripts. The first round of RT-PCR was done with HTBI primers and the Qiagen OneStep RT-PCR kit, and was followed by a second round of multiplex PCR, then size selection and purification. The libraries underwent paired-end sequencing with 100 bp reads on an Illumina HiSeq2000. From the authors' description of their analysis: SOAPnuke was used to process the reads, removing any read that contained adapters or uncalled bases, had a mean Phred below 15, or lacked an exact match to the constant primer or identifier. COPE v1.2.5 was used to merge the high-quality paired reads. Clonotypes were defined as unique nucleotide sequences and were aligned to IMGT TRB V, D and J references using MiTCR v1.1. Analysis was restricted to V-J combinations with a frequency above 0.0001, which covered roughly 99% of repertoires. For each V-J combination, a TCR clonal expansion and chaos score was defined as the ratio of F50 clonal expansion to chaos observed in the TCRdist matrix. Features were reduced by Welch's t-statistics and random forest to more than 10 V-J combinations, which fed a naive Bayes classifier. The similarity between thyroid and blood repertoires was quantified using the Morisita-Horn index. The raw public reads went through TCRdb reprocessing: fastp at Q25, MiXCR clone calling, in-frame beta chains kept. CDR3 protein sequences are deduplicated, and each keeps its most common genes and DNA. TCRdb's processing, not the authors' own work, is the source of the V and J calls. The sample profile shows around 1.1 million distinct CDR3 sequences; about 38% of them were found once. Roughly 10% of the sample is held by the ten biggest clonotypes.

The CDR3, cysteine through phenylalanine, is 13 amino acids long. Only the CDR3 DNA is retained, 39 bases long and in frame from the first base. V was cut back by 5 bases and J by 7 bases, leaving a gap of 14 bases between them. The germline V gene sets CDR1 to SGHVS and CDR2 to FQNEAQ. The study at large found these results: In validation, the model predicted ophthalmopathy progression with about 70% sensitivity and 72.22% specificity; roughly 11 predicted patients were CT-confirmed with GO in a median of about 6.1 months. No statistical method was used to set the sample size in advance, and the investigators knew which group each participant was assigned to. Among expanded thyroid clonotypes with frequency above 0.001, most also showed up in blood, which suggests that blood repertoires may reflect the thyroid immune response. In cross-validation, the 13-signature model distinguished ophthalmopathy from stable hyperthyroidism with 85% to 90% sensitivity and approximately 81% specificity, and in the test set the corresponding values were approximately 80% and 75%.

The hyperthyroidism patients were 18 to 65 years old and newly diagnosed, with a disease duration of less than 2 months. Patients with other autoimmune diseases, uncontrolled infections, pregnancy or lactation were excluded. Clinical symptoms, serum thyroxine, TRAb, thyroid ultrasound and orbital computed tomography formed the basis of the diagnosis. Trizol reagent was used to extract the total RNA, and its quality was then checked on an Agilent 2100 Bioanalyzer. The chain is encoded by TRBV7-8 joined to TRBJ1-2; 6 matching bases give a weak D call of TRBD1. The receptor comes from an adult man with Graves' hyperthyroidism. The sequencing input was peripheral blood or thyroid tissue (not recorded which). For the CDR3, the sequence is CASSLYRAGGYTF. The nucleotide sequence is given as TGTGCCAGCAGCCTGTACAGGGCCGGTGGCTACACCTTC.